This T cell receptor (beta chain) was identified in a study of radiation and T cells in renal cell carcinoma. Using immunoSEQ multiplex PCR, the repertoire was profiled, and TCRdb retains in-frame clones only, with some absent. This sample yields over 55,000 clones, of which around 76% are seen a single time; less than 7.5% belongs to the top ten. The time point is: blood 2 weeks post-SBRT. Documented treatment: 15 Gy SBRT to primary tumor, nephrectomy 4 weeks later. Trimming took 5 bases from V and 7 from J; bases not matched to a gene: 7. The length of the CDR3 is 13 residues. Germline lookup yields CDR1 SNHLY and CDR2 FYNNEI.

The sequencing here drew on blood, taken from a patient whose treatment included radiotherapy and nephrectomy. The TCR sequence derives from a man in his 60s with renal cell carcinoma. The rearrangement links TRBV2 to TRBJ1-2; 7 nucleotides agree with TRBD1. The CDR3 region has the DNA TGTGCCAGCAGTCAAGACAGGGTGTCTGGCTACACCTTC. It encodes CASSQDRVSGYTF.